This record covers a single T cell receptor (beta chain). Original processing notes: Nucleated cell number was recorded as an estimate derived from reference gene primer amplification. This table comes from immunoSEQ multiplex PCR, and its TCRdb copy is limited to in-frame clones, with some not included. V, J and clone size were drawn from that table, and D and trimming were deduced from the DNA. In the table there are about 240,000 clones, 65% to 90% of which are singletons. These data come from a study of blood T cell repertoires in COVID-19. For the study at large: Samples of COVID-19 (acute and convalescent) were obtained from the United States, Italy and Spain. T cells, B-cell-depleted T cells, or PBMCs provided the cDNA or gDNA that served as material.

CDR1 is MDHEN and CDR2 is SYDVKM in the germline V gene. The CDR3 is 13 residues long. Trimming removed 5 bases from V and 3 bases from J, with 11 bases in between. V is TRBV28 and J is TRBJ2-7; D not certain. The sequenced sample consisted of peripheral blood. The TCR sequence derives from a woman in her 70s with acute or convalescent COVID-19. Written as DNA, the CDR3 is TGTGCCAGCAGTAAGCCTGGTGGCTACGAGCAGTACTTC. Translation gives CASSKPGGYEQYF.